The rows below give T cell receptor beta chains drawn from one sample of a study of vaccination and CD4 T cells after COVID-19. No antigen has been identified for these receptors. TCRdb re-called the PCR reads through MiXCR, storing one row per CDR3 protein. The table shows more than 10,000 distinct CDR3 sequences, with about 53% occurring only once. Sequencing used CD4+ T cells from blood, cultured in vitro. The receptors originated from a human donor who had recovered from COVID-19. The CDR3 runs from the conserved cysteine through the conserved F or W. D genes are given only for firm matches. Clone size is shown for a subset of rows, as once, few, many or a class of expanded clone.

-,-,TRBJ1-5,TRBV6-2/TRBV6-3,CASSYYTGRVSNQPQHF,TGTGCCAGCAGTTACTACACCGGGAGAGTTAGCAATCAGCCCCAGCATTTT
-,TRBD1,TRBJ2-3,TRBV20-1,CSATRQGFVDTQYF,TGCAGTGCTACCCGACAGGGTTTTGTAGATACGCAGTATTTT
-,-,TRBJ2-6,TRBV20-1,CSARVQGSSGANVLTF,TGCAGTGCTAGAGTACAAGGGAGCTCTGGGGCCAACGTCCTGACTTTC
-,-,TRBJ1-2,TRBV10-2,CASSPSQGRYGYTF,TGCGCCAGCAGTCCGTCGCAGGGACGCTATGGCTACACCTTC
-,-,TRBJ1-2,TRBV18,CASSPQGDNYGYTF,TGTGCCAGCTCACCACAGGGGGACAACTATGGCTACACCTTC
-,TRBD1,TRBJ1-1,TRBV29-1,CSVKGARGTEAFF,TGCAGCGTGAAGGGGGCGCGGGGCACTGAAGCTTTCTTT
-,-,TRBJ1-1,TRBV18,CASSPLVNTEAFF,TGTGCCAGCTCACCACTTGTGAACACTGAAGCTTTCTTT
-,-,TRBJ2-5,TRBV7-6,CASRTWVQETQYF,TGTGCCTCCCGAACGTGGGTCCAAGAGACCCAGTACTTC
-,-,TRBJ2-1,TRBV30,CAWSTALQPYNEQFF,TGTGCCTGGAGTACGGCACTACAGCCCTACAATGAGCAGTTCTTC
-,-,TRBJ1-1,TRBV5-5,CASSPPRRLAEAFF,TGTGCCAGCAGCCCTCCCCGGAGGTTGGCTGAAGCTTTCTTT
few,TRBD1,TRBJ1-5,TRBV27,CASRRQGVSNQPQHF,TGTGCCAGCAGAAGACAGGGGGTAAGCAATCAGCCCCAGCATTTT
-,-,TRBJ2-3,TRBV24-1,CATSDPGQITDTQYF,TGTGCCACCAGTGATCCCGGACAGATCACAGATACGCAGTATTTT
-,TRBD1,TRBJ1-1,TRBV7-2,CASSAGTANTEAFF,TGTGCCAGCAGCGCCGGGACAGCGAACACTGAAGCTTTCTTT
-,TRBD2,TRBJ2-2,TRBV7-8,CASSLVGGARTGELFF,TGTGCCAGCAGCTTAGTCGGGGGGGCCCGAACCGGGGAGCTGTTTTTT
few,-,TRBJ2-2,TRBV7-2,CASSLDARGELFF,TGTGCCAGCAGCTTAGACGCTCGCGGGGAGCTGTTTTTT
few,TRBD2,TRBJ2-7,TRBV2,CASSQGLASTREQYF,TGTGCCAGCAGTCAAGGACTAGCGTCGACACGGGAGCAGTACTTC
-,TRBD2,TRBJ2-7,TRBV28,CASPPGGLAVNSYEQYF,TGTGCCAGCCCCCCCGGGGGACTAGCGGTAAACTCCTACGAGCAGTACTTC
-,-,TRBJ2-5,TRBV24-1,CATSDSGEETQYF,TGTGCCACCAGTGATTCGGGGGAAGAGACCCAGTACTTC
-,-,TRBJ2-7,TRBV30,CAWRGSGKAYEQYF,TGTGCCTGGAGGGGGTCCGGCAAGGCCTACGAGCAGTACTTC
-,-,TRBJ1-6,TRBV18,CASSKTGDRSPLHF,TGTGCCAGCTCGAAGACGGGGGATCGTTCACCCCTCCACTTT
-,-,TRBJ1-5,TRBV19,CASVDRFLGGNQPQHF,TGTGCCAGTGTCGACAGGTTCCTCGGGGGCAATCAGCCCCAGCATTTT
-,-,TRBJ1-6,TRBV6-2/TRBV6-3,CASSSLNSPLHF,TGTGCCAGCAGTTCATTGAATTCACCCCTCCACTTT
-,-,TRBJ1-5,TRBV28,CASSLYNSNQPQHF,TGTGCCAGCAGTTTGTACAATAGCAATCAGCCCCAGCATTTT
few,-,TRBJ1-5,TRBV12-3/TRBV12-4,CASSPSRRTDQPQHF,TGTGCCAGCAGCCCCAGCAGGAGGACTGATCAGCCCCAGCATTTT
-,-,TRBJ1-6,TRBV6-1,CASRFTGRISPLHF,TGTGCCAGCAGATTTACAGGTAGAATTTCACCCCTCCACTTT